The 9 T cell receptor beta chains in this list originate from one sample, sequenced in a study of blood T cell repertoires in COVID-19. Libraries were prepared by immunoSEQ multiplex PCR; TCRdb keeps only in-frame clonotypes and omits some of them. Of 200,000 or so clones listed, roughly 80% are singletons. Sequenced input: peripheral blood. The receptors derive from a human donor in a cohort sampled during active COVID-19.

V and J are TRBV5-6 and TRBJ2-1; TRBD1 agrees at 9 bases. Germline V CDR1 and CDR2: SGHDT, YYEEEE. Germline trimming cut 1 base from V and 4 bases from J; bases unmatched to any gene: 3. This CDR3 contains 15 residues. CDR3 amino acids: CASSLTGGYYNEQFF. The CDR3 nucleotides read TGTGCCAGCAGCTTGACAGGGGGCTATTACAATGAGCAGTTCTTC.

The table lists this clone with a few counts. J is TRBJ2-3 and V is TRBV7-3, with 13 bases aligning to TRBD2. Germline assignment: CDR1 SGHTA and CDR2 FQGTGA. This CDR3 has 14 amino acids. Trimming at V came to 3 bases and at J to 6 bases, leaving 0 bases not matched to a gene. The CDR3 region is CASSLTSGRDTQYF. In nucleotides, the CDR3 is TGTGCCAGCAGCTTGACTAGCGGGAGGGATACGCAGTATTTT.

This sequence joins TRBV7-3 and TRBJ1-1, with TRBD1 matching over 8 bases. V lost 3 bases to trimming and J lost 5 bases; unmatched junction nucleotides: 14. Germline V gene lookup returns CDR1 SGHTA and CDR2 FQGTGA. The CDR3 length is 17 residues. The CDR3 protein is CASSFLTPGGSTTEAFF. DNA of the CDR3: TGTGCCAGCAGCTTTCTTACACCAGGGGGCTCTACAACTGAAGCTTTCTTT.

The chain couples TRBV5-4 to TRBJ2-3, with D perhaps matching TRBD2 (6 bases). The V and J ends lost 4 bases and 5 bases respectively, with 20 bases between them. Germline assignment: CDR1 SGHNT and CDR2 YYREEE (reference sequence). This CDR3 is built from 16 residues. The CDR3 spells CASSPSYGSSRDTQYF. Here the CDR3 DNA reads TGTGCCAGCAGCCCCTCGTACGGGAGTTCAAGAGATACGCAGTATTTT.

The chain joins TRBV7-2 to TRBJ2-2, with TRBD2 matching 11 bases. Germline V CDR1 and CDR2: SGHTA, FQGNSA. The V segment lost 5 bases and the J segment 2 bases; nucleotides outside the gene matches: 4. The CDR3 sequence is 16 residues long. The CDR3 DNA reads TGTGCCAGCAGCCTGGGACTAGCGGTAAACACCGGGGAGCTGTTTTTT. The encoded protein is CASSLGLAVNTGELFF.

In this sample, this clone turned up once. This chain connects TRBV7-9 to TRBJ2-7; TRBD2 aligns across 11 bases. CDR1 is SEHNR and CDR2 is FQNEAQ in the germline V gene (reference sequence). The junction had 8 bases not matched to a gene; V was cut back by 5 bases and J by 8 bases. The CDR3 is 14 amino acids. CDR3 amino acids: CASSPTSGSSQQYF. DNA of the CDR3: TGTGCCAGCAGCCCAACTAGCGGGAGTTCTCAGCAGTACTTC.

This chain joins TRBV18 and TRBJ2-1; 8 bases map to TRBD2. V trimming: 6 bases; J trimming: 8 bases; junction bases outside the gene matches: 12. The CDR3 loop spans 15 amino acids. Germline V gene data show CDR1 as KGHSH and CDR2 as LQKENI. This CDR3 reads CASSPGLAQGDEQFF. The CDR3 DNA reads TGTGCCAGCTCCCCCGGACTAGCCCAAGGGGATGAGCAGTTCTTC.

The chain combines TRBV3-1 (or the pseudogene TRBV3-2) with TRBJ2-1, with a weak D call TRBD2 (7 bases). The CDR3 is 17 amino acids. Per the germline V gene, CDR1 is LGHDT and CDR2 is YNNKEL (reference sequence). V shed 7 bases and J shed 4 bases, with 23 bases lying between them. Written as DNA, the CDR3 is TGTGCCAGCACCTCAAGGAGGGGGGGACTACTATACAATGAGCAGTTCTTC. Its protein product is CASTSRRGGLLYNEQFF.

The chain has TRBV18 and TRBJ2-2, with a possible D match to TRBD2 (5 bases). CDR3 length: 16 amino acids. Germline CDR1 KGHSH, CDR2 LQKENI. V shed 3 bases and J shed 7 bases, with 18 bases lying between them. CDR3 DNA: TGTGCCAGCTCACCTGGCCCCCGAGGGAACGGCGGGGAGCTGTTTTTT. Protein: CASSPGPRGNGGELFF.